The next 7 T cell receptor beta chains were all read from a single sample in a study of shared clonotypes between healthy human individuals. TCRdb's table, derived via immunoSEQ multiplex PCR, lists solely in-frame clones and lacks some. The data contain fewer than 550,000 clones, nearly 80% of them singletons. Sequencing was performed on PBMCs. The receptor set was obtained from a woman aged 40 to 49 in good health. Some clones in this sample may be carry-over from other donors' samples.

V and J are TRBV11-1 and TRBJ2-5; D call uncertain. CDR1 SGHAT and CDR2 FQDESV come from the germline V gene (reference sequence). Trimming took off 4 bases at V and 5 bases at J, with 8 bases between the two ends. The CDR3 is made up of 12 amino acids. The CDR3 DNA is TGTGCCAGCAGCTCCCAAGGGGAGACCCAGTACTTC. This codes for CASSSQGETQYF.

The V call is TRBV7-9, the J call TRBJ1-3; the D is unclear. The V end was cut by 2 bases, the J end by 4 bases, with 12 bases between. This CDR3 comprises 15 residues. CDR1 is SEHNR, CDR2 FQNEAQ, per germline (reference sequence). The CDR3 coding sequence is TGTGCCAGCAGCTTATTCTTTGCCCCCGGAAACACCATATATTTT. Its translation is CASSLFFAPGNTIYF.

Concerning this clone itself: Given a far larger clone just one base away, this is likely a sequencing read error. In the same sample, other DNA sequences code for this CDR3. The chain's CDR3 is CSVEQGGGDTQYF. In DNA, the CDR3 is TGCAGCGTTGAACAGGGGGGAGGGGATACACAGTATTTT. J is TRBJ2-3 and V is TRBV29-1; D is perhaps TRBD1 or TRBD2 (7 bases each). Per germline, CDR1 SQVTM and CDR2 ANQGSEA. The CDR3 has 13 amino acids.

This chain uses TRBV7-9 with TRBJ2-7; D might be TRBD1 or TRBD2, each matching 5 bases. Per the germline V gene, CDR1 is SEHNR and CDR2 is FQNEAQ (reference sequence). This CDR3 contains 14 residues. The V end was cut by 2 bases, the J end by 1 base, with 9 bases between. CDR3 coding DNA: TGTGCCAGCAGCTTACAAGGGGAGTCCTACGAGCAGTACTTC. This translates into CASSLQGESYEQYF.

This clone was recorded many times. This rearrangement joins TRBV7-2 to TRBJ2-7; 13 bases agree with TRBD2. V gave up 4 bases and J gave up 3 bases; unmatched junction bases: 6. Per the germline V gene, CDR1 is SGHTA and CDR2 is FQGNSA. The CDR3 loop spans 16 amino acids. The CDR3 nucleotides are TGTGCCAGCAGCTCCGATCGACTAGCGGGGGGCTACGAGCAGTACTTC. This sequence encodes CASSSDRLAGGYEQYF.

This clone showed up just a few times. CDR3 sequence: CAIGGDRGRLEETQYF. The CDR3 DNA is TGTGCCATCGGGGGGGACAGGGGCCGTTTGGAAGAGACCCAGTACTTC. This chain connects TRBV10-3 to TRBJ2-5; the match to TRBD1 covers 10 bases. Germline V gives CDR1 ENHRY, CDR2 SYGVKD. V lost 8 bases and J lost 3; bases outside the gene matches: 12. The CDR3 covers 16 residues.

V and J are TRBV15 and TRBJ1-6; a possible D gene is TRBD1 (5 bases). Trimming removed 6 bases at V and 5 bases at J, with 14 bases between. The CDR3 covers 15 residues. In germline, CDR1 is LNHNV, CDR2 YYDKDF (reference sequence). For the CDR3, the DNA is TGTGCCACCAGTGCCGGGACGGGGGATAATTCACCCCTCCACTTT. This translates into CATSAGTGDNSPLHF.